Below, one T cell receptor (beta chain) is given with its context. The antigen is unknown. In the study's own analysis: Filtering differed, since immunoSEQ gave only junction sequences and no quality scores. The repertoire was sequenced with immunoSEQ multiplex PCR; TCRdb's copy has only in-frame clones and lacks some. V and J calls and clone size are those listed in that table; D and trimming were worked out from the DNA. The sample consists of over a million clones, about 84% of them appearing once. The data were taken from a study of shared clonotypes between healthy human individuals. Overall study results and limits: Memory subsets generally showed lower estimated richness than naive subsets.

Germline trimming cut 4 bases from V and 3 bases from J; bases unmatched to any gene: 7. The CDR3 totals 15 residues. Germline V lookup: CDR1 SGHRS, CDR2 YFSETQ. The sequence was collected from a man aged 18 to 35 in good health. Some clones in this sample may be carry-over from other donors' samples. J is TRBJ2-5 and V is TRBV5-1, with 9 bases fitting TRBD2. Source material: memory CD4+ T cells from PBMCs. Subset noted: CD45RA-negative fraction. The CDR3 DNA follows: TGCGCCAGCAGCCCATCTAGCGGGACCGAAGAGACCCAGTACTTC. This translates into CASSPSSGTEETQYF.